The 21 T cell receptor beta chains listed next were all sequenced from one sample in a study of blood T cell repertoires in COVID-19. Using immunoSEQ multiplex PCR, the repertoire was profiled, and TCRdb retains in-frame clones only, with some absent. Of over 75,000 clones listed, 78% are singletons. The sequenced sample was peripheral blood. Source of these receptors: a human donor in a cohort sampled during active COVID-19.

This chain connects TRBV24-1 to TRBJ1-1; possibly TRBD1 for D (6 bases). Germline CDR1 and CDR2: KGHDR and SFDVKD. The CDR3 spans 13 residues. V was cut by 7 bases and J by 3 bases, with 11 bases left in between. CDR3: CATRGEGDTEAFF. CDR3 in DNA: TGTGCCACCAGGGGCGAGGGGGACACTGAAGCTTTCTTT.

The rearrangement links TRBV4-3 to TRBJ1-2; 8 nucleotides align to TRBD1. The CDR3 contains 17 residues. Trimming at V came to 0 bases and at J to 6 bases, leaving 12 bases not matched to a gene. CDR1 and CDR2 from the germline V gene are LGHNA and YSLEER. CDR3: CASSQDEAAGGLNGYTF. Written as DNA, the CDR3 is TGCGCCAGCAGCCAAGATGAAGCGGCAGGGGGCTTAAATGGCTACACCTTC.

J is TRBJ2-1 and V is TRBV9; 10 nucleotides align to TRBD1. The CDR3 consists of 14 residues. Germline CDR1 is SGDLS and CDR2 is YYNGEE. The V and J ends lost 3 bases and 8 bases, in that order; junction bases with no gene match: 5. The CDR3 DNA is TGTGCCAGCAGCGGACAGGGGGCCTGGTATGAGCAGTTCTTC. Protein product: CASSGQGAWYEQFF.

Written as DNA, the CDR3 is TGTGCCAGCAGTTACGAGGACGGGAGCTCCTACGAGCAGTACGTC. It encodes CASSYEDGSSYEQYV. The chain combines TRBV6-2 or TRBV6-3 with TRBJ2-7, with a possible D match to TRBD2 (6 bases). The CDR3 consists of 15 residues. The ends were cut back, 2 bases at V and 0 bases at J, with 11 bases in the middle. Germline CDR1 reads MNHEY; CDR2 reads SVGEGT.

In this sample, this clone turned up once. DNA for the CDR3: TGTGCCAGCAGCCCACAGGGGGCGGCTGAAGCTTTCTTT. Translated: CASSPQGAAEAFF. The chain couples TRBV7-3 to TRBJ1-1; TRBD1 matches at 9 bases. The germline CDR1 and CDR2 sequences are SGHTA and FQGTGA. The CDR3 has 13 amino acids. With 5 bases clipped from V and 6 bases from J, the junction kept 4 bases outside the gene matches.

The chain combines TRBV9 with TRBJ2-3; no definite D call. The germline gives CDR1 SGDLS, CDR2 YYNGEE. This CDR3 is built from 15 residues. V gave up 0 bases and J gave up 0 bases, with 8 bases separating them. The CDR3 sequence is CASSVEAVSTDTQYF. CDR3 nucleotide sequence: TGTGCCAGCAGCGTAGAGGCGGTAAGCACAGATACGCAGTATTTT.

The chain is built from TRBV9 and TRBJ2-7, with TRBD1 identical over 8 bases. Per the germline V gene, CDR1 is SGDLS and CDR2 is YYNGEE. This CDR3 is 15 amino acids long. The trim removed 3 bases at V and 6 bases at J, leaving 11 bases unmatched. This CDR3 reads CASSAQPGTGIEQYF. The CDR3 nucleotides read TGTGCCAGCAGCGCCCAACCCGGGACAGGCATCGAGCAGTACTTC.

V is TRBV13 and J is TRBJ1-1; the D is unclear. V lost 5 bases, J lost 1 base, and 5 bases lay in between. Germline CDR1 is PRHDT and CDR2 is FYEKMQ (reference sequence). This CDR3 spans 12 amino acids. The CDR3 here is CASSPQNTEAFF. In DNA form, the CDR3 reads TGTGCCAGCAGCCCCCAGAACACTGAAGCTTTCTTT. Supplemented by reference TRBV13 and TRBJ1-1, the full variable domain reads AAGVIQSPRHLIKEKRETATLKCYPIPRHDTVYWYQQGPGQDPQFLISFYEKMQSDKGSIPDRFSAQQFSDYHSELNMSSLELGDSALYFCASSPQNTEAFFGQGTRLTVV.

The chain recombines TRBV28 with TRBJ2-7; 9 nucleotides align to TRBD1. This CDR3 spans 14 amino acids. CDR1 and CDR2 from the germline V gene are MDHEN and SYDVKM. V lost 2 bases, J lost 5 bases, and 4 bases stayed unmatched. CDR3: CASSLAGTGHEQYF. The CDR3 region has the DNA TGTGCCAGCAGTTTAGCCGGGACAGGGCACGAGCAGTACTTC.

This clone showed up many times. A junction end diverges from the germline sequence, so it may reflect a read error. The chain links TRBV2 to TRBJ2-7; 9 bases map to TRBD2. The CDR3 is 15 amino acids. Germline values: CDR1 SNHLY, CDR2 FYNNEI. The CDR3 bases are TGTGCCAGCAGCGAAGGACTAGCGTTCTCCTACGAGCAGTACTTC. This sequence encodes CASSEGLAFSYEQYF. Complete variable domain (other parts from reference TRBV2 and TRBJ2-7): EPEVTQTPSHQVTQMGQEVILRCVPISNHLYFYWYRQILGQKVEFLVSFYNNEISEKSEIFDDQFSVERPDGSNFTLKIRSTKLEDSAMYFCASSEGLAFSYEQYFGPGTRLTVT.

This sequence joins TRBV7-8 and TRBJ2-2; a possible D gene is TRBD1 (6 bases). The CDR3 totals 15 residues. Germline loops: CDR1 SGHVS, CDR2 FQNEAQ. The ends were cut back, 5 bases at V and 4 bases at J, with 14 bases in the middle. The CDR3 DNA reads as TGTGCCAGCAGCCCCCGGACAGTTGCCACCGGGGAGCTGTTTTTT. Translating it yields CASSPRTVATGELFF.

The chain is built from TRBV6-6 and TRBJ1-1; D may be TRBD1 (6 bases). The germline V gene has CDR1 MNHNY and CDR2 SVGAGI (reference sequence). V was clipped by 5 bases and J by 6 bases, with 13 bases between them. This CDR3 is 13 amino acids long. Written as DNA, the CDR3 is TGTGCCAGCAGTGACAACAGGGACCCTGAAGCTTTCTTT. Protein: CASSDNRDPEAFF.

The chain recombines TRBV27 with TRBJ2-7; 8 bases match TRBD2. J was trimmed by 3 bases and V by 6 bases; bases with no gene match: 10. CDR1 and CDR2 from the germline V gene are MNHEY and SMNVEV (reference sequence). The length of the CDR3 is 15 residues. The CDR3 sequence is CASSYAGGPIYEQYF. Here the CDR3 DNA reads TGTGCCAGCAGCTACGCGGGGGGCCCTATCTACGAGCAGTACTTC.

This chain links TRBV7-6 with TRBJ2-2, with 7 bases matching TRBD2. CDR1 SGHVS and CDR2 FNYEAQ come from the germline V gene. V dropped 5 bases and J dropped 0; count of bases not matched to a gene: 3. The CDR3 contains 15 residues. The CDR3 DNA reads TGTGCCAGCAGCCTCGGGAGGCCGAACACCGGGGAGCTGTTTTTT. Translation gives CASSLGRPNTGELFF.

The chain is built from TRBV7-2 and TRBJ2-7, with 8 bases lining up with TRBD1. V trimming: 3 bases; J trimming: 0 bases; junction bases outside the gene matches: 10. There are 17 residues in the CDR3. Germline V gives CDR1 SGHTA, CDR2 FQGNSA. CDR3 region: CASSLPRDRFSSYEQYF. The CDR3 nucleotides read TGTGCCAGCAGCTTGCCCCGGGACAGGTTTAGCTCCTACGAGCAGTACTTC.

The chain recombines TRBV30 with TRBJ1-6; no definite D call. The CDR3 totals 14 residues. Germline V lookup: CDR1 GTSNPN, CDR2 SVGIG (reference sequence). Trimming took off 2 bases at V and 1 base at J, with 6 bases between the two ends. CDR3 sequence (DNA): TGTGCCTGGAGTACGGGGTCCTATAATTCACCCCTCCACTTT. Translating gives CAWSTGSYNSPLHF.

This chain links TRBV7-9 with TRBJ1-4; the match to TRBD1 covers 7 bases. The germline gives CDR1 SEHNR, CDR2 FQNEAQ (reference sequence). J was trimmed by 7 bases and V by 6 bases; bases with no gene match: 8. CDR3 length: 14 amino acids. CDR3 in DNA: TGTGCCAGCAGACCTACAGGGGCTCGTGAAAAACTGTTTTTT. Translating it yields CASRPTGAREKLFF.

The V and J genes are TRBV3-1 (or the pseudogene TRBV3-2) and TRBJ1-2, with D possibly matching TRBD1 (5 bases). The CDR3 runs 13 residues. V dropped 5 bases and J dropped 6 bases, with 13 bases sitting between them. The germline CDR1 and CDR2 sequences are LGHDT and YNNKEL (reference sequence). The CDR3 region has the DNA TGTGCCAGCAGCTTCCAGGGTGGCGATGGCTACACCTTC. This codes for CASSFQGGDGYTF.

CDR3 DNA: TGTGCCAGCAGCCCCTCGGGGGGGTTGGCCAAAAACATTCAGTACTTC. Protein: CASSPSGGLAKNIQYF. The chain recombines TRBV5-4 with TRBJ2-4; 8 nucleotides agree with TRBD2. The CDR3 runs to 16 residues. Germline-derived CDR1 and CDR2 are SGHNT and YYREEE (reference sequence). Germline trimming cut 4 bases from V and 1 base from J; bases unmatched to any gene: 7.

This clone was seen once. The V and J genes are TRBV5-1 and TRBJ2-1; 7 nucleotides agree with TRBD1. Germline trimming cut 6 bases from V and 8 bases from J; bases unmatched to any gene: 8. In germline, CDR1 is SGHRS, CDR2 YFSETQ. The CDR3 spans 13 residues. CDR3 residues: CASKRGRSDEQFF. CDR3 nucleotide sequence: TGCGCCAGCAAAAGGGGGCGCAGCGATGAGCAGTTCTTC.

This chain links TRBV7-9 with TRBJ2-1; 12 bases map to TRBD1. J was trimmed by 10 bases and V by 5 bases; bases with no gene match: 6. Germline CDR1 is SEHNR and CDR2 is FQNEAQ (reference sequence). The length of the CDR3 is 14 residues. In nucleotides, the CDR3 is TGTGCCAGCAGCCCCGGGACAGGGGGCGGCGAGCAGTTCTTC. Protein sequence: CASSPGTGGGEQFF.